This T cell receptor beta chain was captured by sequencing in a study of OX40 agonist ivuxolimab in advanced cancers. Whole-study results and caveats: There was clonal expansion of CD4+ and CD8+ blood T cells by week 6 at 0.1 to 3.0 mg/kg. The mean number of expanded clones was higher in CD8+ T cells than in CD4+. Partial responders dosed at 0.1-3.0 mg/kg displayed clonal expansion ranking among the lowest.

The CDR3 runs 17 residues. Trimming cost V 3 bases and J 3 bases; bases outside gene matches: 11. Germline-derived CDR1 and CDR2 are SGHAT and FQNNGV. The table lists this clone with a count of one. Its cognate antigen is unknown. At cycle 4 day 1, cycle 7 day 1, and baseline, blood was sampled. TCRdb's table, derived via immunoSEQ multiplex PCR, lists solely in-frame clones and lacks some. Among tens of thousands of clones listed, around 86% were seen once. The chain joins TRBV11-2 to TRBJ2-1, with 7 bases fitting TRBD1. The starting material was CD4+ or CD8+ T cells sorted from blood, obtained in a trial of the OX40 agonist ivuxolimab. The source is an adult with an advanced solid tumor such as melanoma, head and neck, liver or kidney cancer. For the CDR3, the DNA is TGTGCCAGCAGCTTCCACAGGGGAATGGTGAACTACAATGAGCAGTTCTTC. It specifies CASSFHRGMVNYNEQFF.